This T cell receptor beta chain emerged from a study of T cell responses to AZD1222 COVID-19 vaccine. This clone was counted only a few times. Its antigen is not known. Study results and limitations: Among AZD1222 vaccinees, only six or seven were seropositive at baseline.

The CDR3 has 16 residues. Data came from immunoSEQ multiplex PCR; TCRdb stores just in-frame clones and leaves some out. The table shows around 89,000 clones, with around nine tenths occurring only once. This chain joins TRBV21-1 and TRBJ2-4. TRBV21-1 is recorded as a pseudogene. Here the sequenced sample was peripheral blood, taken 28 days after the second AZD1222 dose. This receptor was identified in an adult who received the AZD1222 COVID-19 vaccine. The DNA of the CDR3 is TGTGCCAGCAGCGGATCTGAGGGGTTAGCCAAAAACATTCAGTACTTC. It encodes CASSGSEGLAKNIQYF.